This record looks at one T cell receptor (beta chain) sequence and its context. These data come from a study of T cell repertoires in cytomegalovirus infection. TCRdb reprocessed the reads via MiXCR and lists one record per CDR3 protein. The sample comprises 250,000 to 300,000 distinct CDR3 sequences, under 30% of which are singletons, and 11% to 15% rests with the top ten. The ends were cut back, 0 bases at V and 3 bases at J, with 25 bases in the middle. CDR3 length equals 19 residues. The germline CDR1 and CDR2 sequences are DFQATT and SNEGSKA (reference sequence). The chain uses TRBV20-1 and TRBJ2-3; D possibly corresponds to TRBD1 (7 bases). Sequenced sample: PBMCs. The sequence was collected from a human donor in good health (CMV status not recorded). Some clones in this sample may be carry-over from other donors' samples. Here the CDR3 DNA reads TGCAGTGCTAGAGATCCTGGCAGGGGGTACGGGGGTCAAACAGATACGCAGTATTTT. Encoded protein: CSARDPGRGYGGQTDTQYF.